Included here is one T cell receptor beta chain sequence, with context. Its antigen remains unidentified. No quality values exist for individual bases; no much larger clone is one base distant. The data originate from a study of T cell responses to AZD1222 COVID-19 vaccine (dated by TCRdb to the early 2020s). The study in broad terms: AZD1222 recipients whose second dose came at about 4 weeks and those whose second dose came at about 12 weeks were combined into one group, since spike-specific TCR depth and breadth did not differ between the two schedules. Trial participants were enrolled by age into subgroups of 18-55, 56-69 and 70-plus years, and around 150, 29 and 61 TCR-sequenced participants, respectively, were included in these subgroups. TCR sequencing was performed for 230 to 250 trial participants, of whom around 200 were given two doses of AZD1222 and around 25 were given two doses of MenACWY control vaccine.

The CDR3 regions of human TCRbeta chains were analyzed by immunosequencing. As for how the authors treated the data: Repertoire TCRs were matched against a reference library of SARS-CoV-2-specific TCRs generated with the MIRA antigen-specificity platform. Breadth was defined as the fraction of unique TCRs that were SARS-CoV-2-associated, and depth was defined as the fraction of total T cells that were SARS-CoV-2-associated. Each spike-specific TCR was assigned to its reactive spike region and to a CD4 or CD8 class using the MIRA data. Log10-transformed breadth and depth values were compared by one-way ANOVA with Sidak's multiple comparisons tests. TCRdb obtained this table from immuneACCESS and retained in-frame rearrangements with V and J assigned. These tables miss some clones; where compared with another copy, unresolved V genes account for less than half of the shortfall, and the remainder is unexplained. That table gives V, J and clone size, and the DNA gave D and trimming. This sample is represented by about 63,000 clones; 65% to 90% of them were singletons. Clones ranked in the top ten supply roughly 19% of the sample.

The time point label of this sample denotes: baseline before first vaccination. The vaccinee samples were drawn from two UK trials, COV001 and COV002, one of which was a single-blind randomized controlled phase 2/3 trial testing AZD1222 (ChAdOx1 nCoV-19) in healthy adults. For TCRbeta chain sequencing, PBMC samples from trial participants were taken at day 0 and at day 28 after the second dose. Study-wide findings and limitations: Epitopes outside the regions mutated in the B.1.351 and B.1.1.7 variants were reportedly recognized by nearly half of the unique spike-specific TCRs. Because no samples from the day 14 peak response were available, repertoires could be characterized only after the peak T cell response. CD4 TCRs associated with the vaccine covered the entire spike protein, and the dominant responses were in regions 160-218 and 743-854. Conclusions about previously exposed vaccinees were limited because only a handful of AZD1222 recipients were SARS-CoV-2 seropositive at baseline. Participants were mostly white British and included more females than males, and it was suggested by the authors that clonal diversity may have been underestimated. In the small 56-69-year group, the increase in depth fell short of significance, most likely because of low power. After two AZD1222 doses, spike-specific TCR breadth and depth were significantly higher than at day 0 and than in MenACWY recipients.

In the germline V gene (reference sequence), CDR1 corresponds to LNHDA and CDR2 to SQIVND. Between the V and J ends, shortened by 3 bases and 0 bases respectively, the junction contains 12 bases. Taken from cysteine to phenylalanine, the CDR3 has 16 residues. The CDR3 DNA has 48 bases and is translated from base 1. The V gene is TRBV19 and the J gene is TRBJ1-3, with TRBD1 tentatively as D gene (5 bases match). This TCR was recovered from an adult in good health. The source was peripheral blood, collected on day 0 of AZD1222 vaccination. The CDR3 has the sequence CASSMGGAISGNTIYF. The base sequence is TGTGCCAGTAGTATGGGGGGAGCTATCTCTGGAAACACCATATATTTT.